Each of the 12 T cell receptor beta chains below was sequenced from the same sample in a study of blood T cell repertoires in COVID-19. Profiling relied on immunoSEQ multiplex PCR, and the TCRdb table lists in-frame clones only, not all of them. The table records approximately 160,000 clones, 76% of them present only once. Sequenced: peripheral blood. These receptors all come from a woman aged 80 or over with acute or convalescent COVID-19.

The gene calls are TRBV6-2 or TRBV6-3 and TRBJ2-2; the D gene is possibly TRBD1 (6 bases). V was cut by 5 bases and J by 2 bases, with 15 bases left in between. This CDR3 is built from 16 residues. CDR1 is MNHEY and CDR2 is SVGEGT in the germline V gene. The CDR3 bases are TGTGCCAGCAGTCGGCCGACAGGAGCTAACACCGGGGAGCTGTTTTTT. Translating gives CASSRPTGANTGELFF.

The chain recombines TRBV30 with TRBJ1-3; a weak D match, TRBD1 (6 bases). The V and J ends lost 2 bases and 0 bases respectively, with 11 bases between them. The V gene's germline CDR1 is GTSNPN and CDR2 SVGIG (reference sequence). The CDR3 has 15 residues. Here the CDR3 reads CAWSWGQSSGNTIYF. CDR3 sequence (DNA): TGTGCCTGGAGTTGGGGGCAGAGCTCTGGAAACACCATATATTTT. The complete variable domain, with remaining parts taken from reference TRBV30 and TRBJ1-3, reads SQTIHQWPATLVQPVGSPLSLECTVEGTSNPNLYWYRQAAGRGLQLLFYSVGIGQISSEVPQNLSASRPQDRQFILSSKKLLLSDSGFYLCAWSWGQSSGNTIYFGEGSWLTVV.

The chain carries TRBV6-4 and TRBJ1-1; D perhaps matches TRBD1 (6 bases). CDR1 and CDR2 (germline): MRHNA, SNTAGT. The V and J ends lost 6 bases and 6 bases respectively, with 14 bases between them. CDR3 length equals 13 residues. The CDR3: CASRTTGRAEAFF. The CDR3, as DNA: TGTGCCAGCAGGACAACAGGGAGGGCTGAAGCTTTCTTT.

A few counts support this clone. The chain links TRBV7-9 to TRBJ1-1, with a tentative D call TRBD1 (6 bases). Germline loops: CDR1 SEHNR, CDR2 FQNEAQ (reference sequence). This CDR3 comprises 14 residues. The V end lost 8 bases, the J end lost 6 bases, and 19 bases lay between the germline ends. CDR3 region: CASADRKGKAEAFF. In DNA form, the CDR3 reads TGTGCCAGCGCAGACAGGAAAGGCAAAGCTGAAGCTTTCTTT.

The V call is TRBV14, the J call TRBJ2-1; TRBD2 might be the D (6 bases). Germline values: CDR1 SGHDN, CDR2 FVKESK. V was clipped by 3 bases and J by 3 bases, with 15 bases between them. The CDR3 is 16 residues long. The CDR3 coding sequence is TGTGCCAGCAGCCAGGGCGGAGGGAGCCGCTACAATGAGCAGTTCTTC. Residues: CASSQGGGSRYNEQFF.

The CDR3 is CASSPDKNYGYTF. Here the CDR3 DNA reads TGTGCCAGCTCACCGGACAAGAACTATGGCTACACCTTC. This chain connects TRBV18 to TRBJ1-2; a possible D gene is TRBD1 (5 bases). Germline assignment: CDR1 KGHSH and CDR2 LQKENI. Trimming took off 3 bases at V and 2 bases at J, with 7 bases between the two ends. The CDR3 totals 13 residues.

In its sample, this clone was seen once. The chain links TRBV3-1 (or the pseudogene TRBV3-2) to TRBJ2-7; a weak D match, TRBD1 (5 bases). The CDR3 runs 12 residues. The V gene's germline CDR1 is LGHDT and CDR2 YNNKEL (reference sequence). The germline V and J ends were trimmed by 0 bases and 12 bases, with 12 bases remaining between them. The CDR3 reads CASSQDLRDLYF. Written as DNA, the CDR3 is TGTGCCAGCAGCCAAGATCTCAGGGATCTGTACTTC.

This chain connects TRBV7-2 to TRBJ1-2, with D unclear. The V gene's germline CDR1 is SGHTA and CDR2 FQGNSA. The CDR3 is 11 amino acids. The V end lost 3 bases, the J end lost 6 bases, and 5 bases lay between the germline ends. Here the CDR3 reads CASSFGHGYTF. CDR3 DNA sequence: TGTGCCAGCAGCTTCGGTCATGGCTACACCTTC.

The chain carries TRBV7-6 and TRBJ1-1; weak D call: TRBD1 (6 bases). Germline lookup yields CDR1 SGHVS and CDR2 FNYEAQ. The CDR3 totals 15 residues. The V gene lost 3 bases and the J gene lost 3 bases, with 14 bases spanning the gap. The CDR3 reads CASSLGGLGDTEAFF. CDR3 in DNA: TGTGCCAGCAGCTTGGGGGGGCTCGGGGACACTGAAGCTTTCTTT.

A single count supports this clone. This chain uses TRBV11-2 with TRBJ1-5; TRBD1 agrees at 8 bases. Germline trimming cut 5 bases from V and 3 bases from J; bases unmatched to any gene: 6. Germline-derived CDR1 and CDR2 are SGHAT and FQNNGV. The CDR3 contains 15 residues. This CDR3 is CASSRTGGDNQPQHF. Here the CDR3 DNA reads TGTGCCAGCAGCCGTACAGGGGGGGACAATCAGCCCCAGCATTTT.

This clone was seen a handful of times. The genes are TRBV2 and TRBJ1-2; D is ambiguous. The germline CDR1 and CDR2 sequences are SNHLY and FYNNEI. The CDR3 covers 14 residues. Deletions cut 5 bases from V and 6 bases from J, with 16 bases between. Written as DNA, the CDR3 is TGTGCCAGCAGTCCAAACGGGATAACAAATGGCTACACCTTC. Residues: CASSPNGITNGYTF.

The chain employs TRBV6-1 and TRBJ2-7; no firm D call. This CDR3 has 12 residues. From germline, CDR1 is MNHNS and CDR2 SASEGT. Trimming shortened V by 3 bases and J by 3 bases, and 6 bases separated the two germline ends. This chain's CDR3 is CASSEGNYEQYF. The CDR3 DNA is TGTGCCAGCAGTGAGGGCAACTACGAGCAGTACTTC.